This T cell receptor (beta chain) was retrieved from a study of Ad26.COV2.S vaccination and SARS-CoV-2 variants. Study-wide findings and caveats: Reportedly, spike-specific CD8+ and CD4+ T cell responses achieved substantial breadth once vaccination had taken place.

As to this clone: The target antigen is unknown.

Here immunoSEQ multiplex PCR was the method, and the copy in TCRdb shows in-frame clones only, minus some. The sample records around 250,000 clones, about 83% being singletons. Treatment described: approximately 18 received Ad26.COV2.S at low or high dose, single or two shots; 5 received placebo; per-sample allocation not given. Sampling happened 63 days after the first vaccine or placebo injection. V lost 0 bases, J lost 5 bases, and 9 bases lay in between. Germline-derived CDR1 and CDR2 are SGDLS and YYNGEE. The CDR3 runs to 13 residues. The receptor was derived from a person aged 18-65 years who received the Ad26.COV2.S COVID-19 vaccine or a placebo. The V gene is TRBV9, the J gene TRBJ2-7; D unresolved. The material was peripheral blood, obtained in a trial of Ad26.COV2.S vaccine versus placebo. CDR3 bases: TGTGCCAGCAGCGTAGAAAGTCGGAACGAGCAGTACTTC. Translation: CASSVESRNEQYF.